Below, one T cell receptor (beta chain) is given with its context. Its antigen is not identified. This entry comes from a study of T cell responses to AZD1222 COVID-19 vaccine. About the study: Pooling was applied to second doses at about 4 or about 12 weeks.

The germline gives CDR1 SGHNT, CDR2 YENEEA. CDR3 length equals 16 residues. The germline V and J ends were trimmed by 4 bases and 0 bases, with 12 bases remaining between them. The study, taken as a whole, reports: Possibly, clonal diversity was underestimated; donors were largely white British and included more females. Only five or six AZD1222 recipients were seropositive at baseline.

This table comes from immunoSEQ multiplex PCR, and its TCRdb copy is limited to in-frame clones, with some not included. The repertoire has under 150,000 clones, 90% of them found once; the top ten carry 1.6%. Here the sequenced sample was peripheral blood, taken on day 0 of AZD1222 vaccination. The chain carries TRBV11-3 and TRBJ2-2, with D maybe TRBD1 (6 bases). The receptor comes from an adult in good health. The CDR3 is CASSSRDTANTGELFF. CDR3 DNA sequence: TGTGCCAGCAGCTCAAGGGACACCGCGAACACCGGGGAGCTGTTTTTT.